Listed here is a single TCR beta chain. What it recognizes is unknown. This entry comes from a study of somatic mutations in cytotoxic T cells in rheumatoid arthritis. Background on the study: Using a FACSAria II or Sony SH800, a portion of the V beta antibody-stained T-cell populations were flow-sorted at nearly 100% purity, and among those populations were V beta1+ cells that were then sequenced for TCRB.

The CDR3 runs 10 residues. Trimming removed 8 bases from V and 7 bases from J, with 9 bases in between. From germline, CDR1 is MNHNS and CDR2 SASEGT. Flow cytometry served to check the purity of CD4+ and CD8+ cells, which were isolated by positive magnetic bead selection. Study conclusions and caveats: The study found that the largest CD8+ clone exceeded 20% of CD8+ cells in about an eighth of the roughly 65 patients. Nothing was done to adjust for multiple comparisons when TRBV07 showed up slightly less in rheumatoid arthritis patients.

Method: immunoSEQ multiplex PCR; TCRdb's copy keeps in-frame clones and lacks some. The sample contains about 29,000 clones, about 88% of which appear only once. The sample taken for sequencing was CD8+ T cells sorted from blood. This chain connects TRBV6-1 to TRBJ2-7, with unresolved D. The origin of this receptor is an adult with rheumatoid arthritis. This chain's CDR3 is CASGVWEQYF. For the CDR3, the DNA is TGTGCCAGCGGGGTGTGGGAGCAGTACTTC.